The 30 T cell receptor beta chains below all came from one sample that was sequenced in a study of blood T cells in healthy people across ages (dated by TCRdb to 2015 to 2017). The library was obtained by 5' RACE. These reads were obtained on an Illumina HiSeq 2500. A second PCR of about 6 to 11 cycles was run with a J-beta primer mix and a sample-barcoded 5' primer. TCRdb handled the public reads itself, with Q25 trimming in fastp and clone calling in MiXCR, and kept productive beta chains. Rows are unified per CDR3 protein, each entry keeping the most common DNA and genes. For this sample there are approximately 800,000 distinct CDR3 sequences; about 56% appear just once. The ten most abundant clones make up around 25% of the sample. Sequenced: blood. The receptor set was obtained from a man between 35 and 55 years old in good health.

The CDR3 reads CSARDLTNYGYTF. Here the CDR3 DNA reads TGCAGTGCTAGAGATCTAACTAACTATGGCTACACCTTC. The chain carries TRBV20-1 and TRBJ1-2; D not resolved. The germline V and J ends were trimmed by 0 bases and 0 bases, with 5 bases remaining between them. Germline V CDR1 and CDR2: DFQATT, SNEGSKA (reference sequence). The CDR3 is 13 residues long.

The CDR3 DNA reads TGTGCCAGCTCACCAATGGCAGGGGGACTCCAAGAGACCCAGTACTTC. This translates into CASSPMAGGLQETQYF. The rearrangement links TRBV18 to TRBJ2-5; tentatively, D is TRBD1 (7 bases). The CDR3 is 16 residues long. Germline V gene lookup returns CDR1 KGHSH and CDR2 LQKENI. The V end lost 2 bases, the J end lost 1 base, and 14 bases lay between the germline ends.

This chain connects TRBV4-2 to TRBJ2-4, with D perhaps matching TRBD2 (5 bases). CDR3 length: 15 residues. Germline values: CDR1 LGHNA, CDR2 YNFKEQ. The ends were cut back, 0 bases at V and 13 bases at J, with 19 bases in the middle. The DNA of the CDR3 is TGTGCCAGCAGCCAAGAAACGGGAACCGCGTACGGGCAGTACTTC. It translates to CASSQETGTAYGQYF.

The V call is TRBV5-1, the J call TRBJ1-1; a possible D gene is TRBD1 (6 bases). V lost 4 bases to trimming and J lost 2 bases, with 15 bases between them. This CDR3 is built from 15 residues. Germline-derived CDR1 and CDR2 are SGHRS and YFSETQ. The CDR3, as DNA: TGCGCCAGCAGCCTACAGGGATCTGTTAACACTGAAGCTTTCTTT. This translates into CASSLQGSVNTEAFF.

This sequence joins TRBV27 and TRBJ1-1; D is undetermined. The CDR3 consists of 12 residues. Per the germline V gene, CDR1 is MNHEY and CDR2 is SMNVEV (reference sequence). V was pared by 2 bases and J by 4 bases, with 5 bases between. The CDR3 DNA is TGTGCCAGCAGTTTAACGGGCACTGAAGCTTTCTTT. Translating gives CASSLTGTEAFF.

V gene TRBV3-1 combines with J gene TRBJ1-5; no firm D call. Looked up from germline, CDR1 is LGHDT and CDR2 is YNNKEL (reference sequence). V gave up 1 base and J gave up 6 bases, with 7 bases separating them. This CDR3 has 13 amino acids. CDR3 in DNA: TGTGCCAGCAGCCAAGGCACTTCTCAGCCCCAGCATTTT. Its protein product is CASSQGTSQPQHF.

V and J are TRBV9 and TRBJ2-3; tentatively, D is TRBD2 (6 bases). The CDR3 loop spans 17 amino acids. With 1 base removed from V and 1 base from J, the gap between germline ends came to 16 bases. In germline, CDR1 is SGDLS, CDR2 YYNGEE. CDR3: CASSVHLRERGTDTQYF. DNA of the CDR3: TGTGCCAGCAGCGTACATTTGCGGGAAAGAGGCACAGATACGCAGTATTTT.

The J gene is TRBJ2-5, the V gene TRBV5-1; TRBD2 might be the D (6 bases). The CDR3 spans 19 residues. CDR1 and CDR2 from the germline V gene are SGHRS and YFSETQ. Trimming cost V 0 bases and J 0 bases, with 21 bases left between them. CDR3 in DNA: TGCGCCAGCAGCTTGGGGATAGACCTCTTGGGAGGCTACCAAGAGACCCAGTACTTC. This gives the protein CASSLGIDLLGGYQETQYF.

This clonotype was seen a handful of times. The rearrangement joins TRBV6-5 to TRBJ1-1, with 11 positions matching TRBD1. The CDR3 runs to 13 residues. Germline CDR1 reads MNHEY; CDR2 reads SVGAGI. Germline trimming cut 5 bases from V and 7 bases from J; bases unmatched to any gene: 3. This CDR3 is CASSRDRGDEAFF. The CDR3 bases are TGTGCCAGCAGTCGGGACAGGGGGGATGAAGCTTTCTTT.

This clonotype came up once. The chain recombines TRBV5-6 with TRBJ1-2; D is possibly TRBD1 (5 bases). The V end lost 2 bases, the J end lost 8 bases, and 10 bases lay between the germline ends. The CDR3 has 12 amino acids. Germline V lookup: CDR1 SGHDT, CDR2 YYEEEE. The CDR3 DNA sequence: TGTGCCAGCAGCTTAAAGGGGCCCGGCTACACCTTC. Its translation is CASSLKGPGYTF. Variable domain in full (rest from reference TRBV5-6 and TRBJ1-2): DAGVTQSPTHLIKTRGQQVTLRCSPKSGHDTVSWYQQALGQGPQFIFQYYEEEERQRGNFPDRFSGHQFPNYSSELNVNALLLGDSALYLCASSLKGPGYTFGSGTRLTVV.

The V gene is TRBV18, the J gene TRBJ1-5, with a possible D match to TRBD1 (6 bases). CDR3 size: 16 residues. V dropped 2 bases and J dropped 3 bases, with 14 bases sitting between them. Germline V CDR1 and CDR2: KGHSH, LQKENI. The CDR3 reads CASSPGRGIHNQPQHF. DNA of the CDR3: TGTGCCAGCTCACCAGGCAGGGGAATTCACAATCAGCCCCAGCATTTT.

This clonotype is a singleton in its sample. The rearrangement joins TRBV7-3 to TRBJ2-3; 7 bases agree with TRBD2. V lost 5 bases and J lost 3; bases outside the gene matches: 11. Germline V gene sequence: CDR1 SGHTA, CDR2 FQGTGA. The CDR3 extends over 16 amino acids. CDR3 bases: TGTGCCAGCAGCCCAACCGCGGGGACTACTACAGATACGCAGTATTTT. Residues: CASSPTAGTTTDTQYF. Complete variable domain (other parts from reference TRBV7-3 and TRBJ2-3): GAGVSQTPSNKVTEKGKYVELRCDPISGHTALYWYRQSLGQGPEFLIYFQGTGAADDSGLPNDRFFAVRPEGSVSTLKIQRTERGDSAVYLCASSPTAGTTTDTQYFGPGTRLTVL.

The V gene is TRBV29-1, the J gene TRBJ2-7; 9 nucleotides align to TRBD1. Germline lookup yields CDR1 SQVTM and CDR2 ANQGSEA. The length of the CDR3 is 14 residues. J lost 1 base, V lost 8 bases, and 9 bases had no gene match. CDR3 sequence (DNA): TGCAGCACCTCCGGACAGGGGACATCCTACGAGCAGTACTTC. Translating gives CSTSGQGTSYEQYF.

This chain connects TRBV5-1 to TRBJ1-2; D gene ambiguous. CDR1 is SGHRS and CDR2 is YFSETQ in the germline V gene. V was clipped by 0 bases and J by 11 bases, with 8 bases between them. This CDR3 spans 11 amino acids. CDR3 sequence (DNA): TGCGCCAGCAGCTTGGAATCCGATTACACCTTC. This gives the protein CASSLESDYTF.

The chain couples TRBV20-1 to TRBJ2-5; D is perhaps TRBD2 (5 bases). Germline CDR1 reads DFQATT; CDR2 reads SNEGSKA (reference sequence). CDR3 length equals 11 residues. With 3 bases removed from V and 5 bases from J, the gap between germline ends came to 7 bases. The CDR3, as DNA: TGCAGTGCTAGGCGCGGGGAGACCCAGTACTTC. Its protein is CSARRGETQYF.

In this sample, this clonotype turned up once. The V and J genes are TRBV2 and TRBJ2-5; D possibly corresponds to TRBD2 (6 bases). Germline values: CDR1 SNHLY, CDR2 FYNNEI. This CDR3 is 13 amino acids long. Trimming left V 7 bases short and J 2 bases short, with 11 bases between. The CDR3 DNA reads as TGTGCCAGCATGGGACTCACTCAAGAGACCCAGTACTTC. Its protein is CASMGLTQETQYF.

The rearrangement uses TRBV5-5 and TRBJ2-1; TRBD2 might be the D (5 bases). Germline V gene sequence: CDR1 SGHKS, CDR2 YYEKEE (reference sequence). This CDR3 contains 15 residues. The V end was cut by 6 bases, the J end by 1 base, with 14 bases between. This CDR3 is CASKMASLSYNEQFF. In nucleotides, the CDR3 is TGTGCCAGCAAGATGGCTAGCCTTTCCTACAATGAGCAGTTCTTC.

This clonotype appeared a few times. CDR3 sequence (DNA): TGCAGCGTTGAAGCGGACACTCTAACCCAGTACTTC. Its protein product is CSVEADTLTQYF. The rearrangement joins TRBV29-1 to TRBJ2-5; tentatively, D is TRBD1 (5 bases). V was trimmed by 1 base and J by 8 bases, leaving 11 bases between them. Per the germline V gene, CDR1 is SQVTM and CDR2 is ANQGSEA. This CDR3 spans 12 amino acids.

V and J are TRBV5-4 and TRBJ2-3, with D unresolved. The CDR3 runs 11 residues. V dropped 4 bases and J dropped 5 bases, with 5 bases sitting between them. Germline loops: CDR1 SGHNT, CDR2 YYREEE (reference sequence). Here the CDR3 reads CASSRLDTQYF. The DNA for the CDR3 is TGTGCCAGCAGCCGCCTAGATACGCAGTATTTT.

For this clonotype: The junction does not match germline at one end; this may be a read error. The chain recombines TRBV3-1 with TRBJ1-6; D is unclear. The length of the CDR3 is 14 residues. CDR1 is LGHDT and CDR2 is YNNKEL in the germline V gene (reference sequence). The CDR3 protein is CASSQKSRNSSLHF. Written as DNA, the CDR3 is TGTGCCAGCAGCCAAAAGTCAAGGAATTCATCCCTCCACTTT.

The table lists this clonotype with a few counts. The chain has TRBV6-1 and TRBJ1-2; TRBD1 aligns across 8 bases. The V gene's germline CDR1 is MNHNS and CDR2 SASEGT. The V segment lost 4 bases and the J segment 5 bases; nucleotides outside the gene matches: 6. This CDR3 comprises 14 residues. The CDR3 sequence is CASSADRGGYGYTF. The CDR3 DNA follows: TGTGCCAGCAGTGCCGACAGGGGTGGGTATGGCTACACCTTC.

V and J are TRBV9 and TRBJ2-3, with D possibly being TRBD2 (6 bases). The CDR3 spans 13 residues. V lost 3 bases, J lost 4 bases, and 9 bases lay in between. The V gene's germline CDR1 is SGDLS and CDR2 YYNGEE. As DNA, the CDR3 is TGTGCCAGCAGCGCGTCTAGCGCAGATACGCAGTATTTT. Residues: CASSASSADTQYF.

This sequence joins TRBV7-8 and TRBJ1-2; D ambiguous. Germline V lookup: CDR1 SGHVS, CDR2 FQNEAQ. With 0 bases removed from V and 1 base from J, the gap between germline ends came to 6 bases. CDR3 length: 14 residues. In DNA, the CDR3 is TGTGCCAGCAGCTTAGCTACAAATAACTATGGCTACACCTTC. Translating gives CASSLATNNYGYTF.

The genes are TRBV5-6 and TRBJ1-5, with D possibly matching TRBD1 (5 bases). Germline V lookup: CDR1 SGHDT, CDR2 YYEEEE. Trimming removed 0 bases at V and 7 bases at J, with 20 bases between. There are 17 residues in the CDR3. CDR3 DNA sequence: TGTGCCAGCAGCTTGGCCGGGAATAGGGGCCAAGGGCAGCCCCAGCATTTT. It yields the protein CASSLAGNRGQGQPQHF. Variable domain in full (rest from reference TRBV5-6 and TRBJ1-5): DAGVTQSPTHLIKTRGQQVTLRCSPKSGHDTVSWYQQALGQGPQFIFQYYEEEERQRGNFPDRFSGHQFPNYSSELNVNALLLGDSALYLCASSLAGNRGQGQPQHFGDGTRLSIL.

This chain joins TRBV20-1 and TRBJ1-2, with TRBD1 matching 9 bases. The CDR3 loop spans 15 amino acids. Losses at the gene ends were 6 bases for V and 2 bases for J; bases not matched to a gene: 10. Per the germline V gene, CDR1 is DFQATT and CDR2 is SNEGSKA (reference sequence). The CDR3 spells CSAIITGTGNYGYTF. CDR3 in DNA: TGCAGTGCCATAATAACCGGGACAGGGAACTATGGCTACACCTTC.

In this sample, this clonotype turned up once. The CDR3 nucleotides read TGCAGTGCTAGAGAGCCCCCAGGGGTTTCTGGCTACACCTTC. This gives the protein CSAREPPGVSGYTF. The V call is TRBV20-1, the J call TRBJ1-2; possible D gene TRBD1, 6 bases. Germline lookup yields CDR1 DFQATT and CDR2 SNEGSKA (reference sequence). This CDR3 comprises 14 residues. V was cut by 0 bases and J by 7 bases, with 15 bases left in between.

The chain employs TRBV20-1 and TRBJ2-5; tentative D call: TRBD2 (5 bases). This CDR3 is 14 amino acids long. Per the germline V gene, CDR1 is DFQATT and CDR2 is SNEGSKA (reference sequence). Trimming removed 5 bases at V and 1 base at J, with 14 bases between. CDR3 protein: CSAHRGRAQETQYF. As DNA, the CDR3 is TGCAGTGCTCACCGAGGGCGAGCCCAAGAGACCCAGTACTTC.

This clonotype has just a few counts. The chain carries TRBV29-1 and TRBJ2-3; D is perhaps TRBD1 or TRBD2 (6 bases each). This CDR3 region has 14 residues. Germline V gene data show CDR1 as SQVTM and CDR2 as ANQGSEA. V dropped 4 bases and J dropped 4 bases, with 15 bases sitting between them. The CDR3 region has the DNA TGCAGCGTTGGAAGGGGGGAGAGAGCAGATACGCAGTATTTT. Translation gives CSVGRGERADTQYF.

The chain recombines TRBV19 with TRBJ2-1; the match to TRBD2 covers 8 bases. The ends lost 5 bases at V and 9 bases at J; junction bases unmatched: 12. The CDR3 spans 15 residues. Germline CDR1 and CDR2: LNHDA and SQIVND (reference sequence). CDR3 DNA sequence: TGTGCCAGTAGTGCCCCAGGACTAGCTTTTAGTGAGCAGTTCTTC. It translates to CASSAPGLAFSEQFF.

This chain joins TRBV5-1 and TRBJ2-5; either TRBD1 or TRBD2 may supply D (5 bases each). The DNA end is more similar to TRBJ2-7, so the J call may be wrong. There are 18 residues in the CDR3. Germline assignment: CDR1 SGHRS and CDR2 YFSETQ. CDR3 coding DNA: TGCGCCAGCAGCTGGACGGGGCCGGGCGGCAAGCGCTCCTACGAGCAGTACTTC. It yields the protein CASSWTGPGGKRSYEQYF.